Listed below are T cell receptor beta chains from one sample, sequenced in a study of blood T cells in healthy people across ages. TCRdb re-called the 5' RACE reads through MiXCR, storing one row per CDR3 protein. Of 870,000 or so distinct CDR3 sequences in the sample, roughly 26% are singletons; the top ten hold 15% to 20%. Sequencing input: blood. Every receptor here comes from a woman of 80 years or more in good health. CDR3s include the opening cysteine and the closing phenylalanine or tryptophan. The D gene is left open where the match is weak. For some rows the clone size is stated as once, few or many, or as a class when expanded; others skip it.

J gene: TRBJ2-1; clone size: -; V gene: TRBV28; D gene: -; CDR3 protein: CASSMTGTRFF; CDR3 DNA: TGTGCCAGCAGTATGACGGGAACACGGTTCTTC
J gene: TRBJ1-2; clone size: -; V gene: TRBV28; D gene: TRBD1; CDR3 protein: CASRGQISGYTF; CDR3 DNA: TGTGCCAGCAGGGGACAGATTAGTGGCTACACCTTC
J gene: TRBJ1-5; clone size: -; V gene: TRBV7-2; D gene: -; CDR3 protein: CASSPGGPYDQPQHF; CDR3 DNA: TGTGCCAGCAGCCCAGGCGGGCCCTACGATCAGCCCCAGCATTTT
J gene: TRBJ2-7; clone size: many; V gene: TRBV3-1; D gene: -; CDR3 protein: CASSPRGRPPYEQYF; CDR3 DNA: TGTGCCAGCAGCCCAAGAGGTAGACCCCCCTACGAGCAGTACTTC
J gene: TRBJ1-6; clone size: -; V gene: TRBV4-1; D gene: -; CDR3 protein: CASSPSSGPSPLHF; CDR3 DNA: TGCGCCAGCAGCCCTTCGTCGGGGCCTTCACCCCTCCACTTT
J gene: TRBJ2-5; clone size: many; V gene: TRBV20-1; D gene: TRBD2; CDR3 protein: CSAFLSGGAETQYF; CDR3 DNA: TGCAGTGCTTTCCTCAGCGGGGGGGCCGAGACCCAGTACTTC
J gene: TRBJ1-5; clone size: -; V gene: TRBV5-4; D gene: -; CDR3 protein: CASSSARDSNQPQHF; CDR3 DNA: TGTGCCAGCAGCTCCGCACGCGATAGCAATCAGCCCCAGCATTTT
J gene: TRBJ1-3; clone size: few; V gene: TRBV4-2; D gene: TRBD1; CDR3 protein: CASSQEEGTGRLGVSGNTIYF; CDR3 DNA: TGTGCCAGCAGCCAAGAGGAGGGGACAGGCCGCCTAGGGGTTTCTGGAAACACCATATATTTT
J gene: TRBJ2-3; clone size: -; V gene: TRBV24-1; D gene: TRBD1; CDR3 protein: CATSEKGQGGLDTQYF; CDR3 DNA: TGTGCCACCAGTGAGAAGGGACAGGGGGGGTTAGATACGCAGTATTTT
J gene: TRBJ2-5; clone size: once; V gene: TRBV20-1; D gene: -; CDR3 protein: CSAPGPNQETQYF; CDR3 DNA: TGCAGTGCTCCGGGACCCAACCAAGAGACCCAGTACTTC
J gene: TRBJ2-3; clone size: -; V gene: TRBV6-5; D gene: -; CDR3 protein: CASSYPIAGGTRDTQYF; CDR3 DNA: TGTGCCAGCAGTTACCCGATCGCCGGGGGAACTCGAGATACGCAGTATTTT
J gene: TRBJ2-5; clone size: many; V gene: TRBV11-2; D gene: -; CDR3 protein: CASSLLTGQQETQYF; CDR3 DNA: TGTGCCAGCAGCTTATTGACAGGACAACAAGAGACCCAGTACTTC
J gene: TRBJ2-5; clone size: few; V gene: TRBV24-1; D gene: TRBD1; CDR3 protein: CATSELDRGQETQYF; CDR3 DNA: TGTGCCACCAGTGAACTGGACAGGGGGCAAGAGACCCAGTACTTC
J gene: TRBJ1-5; clone size: many; V gene: TRBV6-1; D gene: -; CDR3 protein: CAAEGGYSNQPQHF; CDR3 DNA: TGTGCCGCAGAAGGGGGTTATAGCAATCAGCCCCAGCATTTT
J gene: TRBJ2-3; clone size: many; V gene: TRBV6-5; D gene: -; CDR3 protein: CASSPGSSTDTQYF; CDR3 DNA: TGTGCCAGCAGCCCCGGGAGCAGCACAGATACGCAGTATTTT
J gene: TRBJ1-3; clone size: few; V gene: TRBV20-1; D gene: -; CDR3 protein: CSAPFGSGNTIYF; CDR3 DNA: TGCAGTGCCCCCTTTGGGTCTGGAAACACCATATATTTT
J gene: TRBJ1-1; clone size: -; V gene: TRBV30; D gene: -; CDR3 protein: CAWSAPDRGRTEAFF; CDR3 DNA: TGTGCCTGGAGTGCCCCGGATAGGGGAAGGACTGAAGCTTTCTTT
J gene: TRBJ2-5; clone size: once; V gene: TRBV18; D gene: TRBD2; CDR3 protein: CASSTGGNYNEQYF; CDR3 DNA: TGTGCCAGCTCCACGGGGGGGAACTACAATGAGCAGTACTTC